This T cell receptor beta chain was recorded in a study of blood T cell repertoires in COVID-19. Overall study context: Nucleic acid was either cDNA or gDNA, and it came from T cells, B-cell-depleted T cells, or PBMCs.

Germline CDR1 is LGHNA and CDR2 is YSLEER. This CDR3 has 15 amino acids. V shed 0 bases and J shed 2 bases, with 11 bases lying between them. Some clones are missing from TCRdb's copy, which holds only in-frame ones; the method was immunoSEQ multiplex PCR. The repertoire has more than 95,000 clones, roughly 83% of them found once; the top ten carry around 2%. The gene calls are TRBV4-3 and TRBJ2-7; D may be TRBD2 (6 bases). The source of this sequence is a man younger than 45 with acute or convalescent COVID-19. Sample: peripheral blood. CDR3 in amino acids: CASSQDGRGTYEQYF. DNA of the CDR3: TGCGCCAGCAGCCAAGACGGGCGGGGTACCTACGAGCAGTACTTC.